Sequencing of this T cell receptor beta chain was carried out in a study of blood T cells in healthy people across ages. Study-wide points: Diversity of TCR beta per million T cells declined in a roughly linear way with age.

With a J-beta primer mix and a sample-barcoded 5' primer, a second PCR ran roughly 6 to 11 cycles. Template switching added a 12-random-nucleotide identifier to every cDNA molecule. No fewer than 2.5 million CDR3-containing paired-end reads came from each sample. TCRdb re-derived calls from the 5' RACE reads in MiXCR, one entry per CDR3 protein. The sample consists of hundreds of thousands of distinct CDR3 sequences, approximately 59% of them appearing once. As regards this clonotype: Its antigen is currently unknown.

The clonotype originates from a man in his 60s in good health. Sequenced input: blood.

The DNA for the CDR3 is TGTGCCAGTGCGGCTGGGGGGTCCTCCTACGAGCAGTACTTC. Translation gives CASAAGGSSYEQYF. The V and J genes are TRBV7-6 and TRBJ2-7; D may be TRBD2 (6 bases). The CDR3 consists of 14 residues. Between the trimmed V and J ends, which lost 9 bases and 0 bases, there was a span of 15 bases. Germline values: CDR1 SGHVS, CDR2 FNYEAQ.